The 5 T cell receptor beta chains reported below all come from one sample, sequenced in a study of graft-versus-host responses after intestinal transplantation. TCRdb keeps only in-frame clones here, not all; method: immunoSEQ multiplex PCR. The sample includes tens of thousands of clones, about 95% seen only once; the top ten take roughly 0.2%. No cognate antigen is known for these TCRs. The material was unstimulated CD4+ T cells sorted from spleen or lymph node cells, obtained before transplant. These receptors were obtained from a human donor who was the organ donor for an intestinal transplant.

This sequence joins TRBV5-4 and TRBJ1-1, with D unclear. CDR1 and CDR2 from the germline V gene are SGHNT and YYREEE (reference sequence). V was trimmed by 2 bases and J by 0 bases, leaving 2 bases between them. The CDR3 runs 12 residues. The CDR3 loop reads CASSLMNTEAFF. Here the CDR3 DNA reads TGTGCCAGCAGCTTAATGAACACTGAAGCTTTCTTT.

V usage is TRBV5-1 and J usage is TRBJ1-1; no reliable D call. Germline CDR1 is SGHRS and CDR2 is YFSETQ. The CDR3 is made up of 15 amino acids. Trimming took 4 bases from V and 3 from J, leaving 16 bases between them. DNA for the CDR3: TGCGCCAGCAGCAAACAGAACCCTGGGGACACTGAAGCTTTCTTT. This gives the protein CASSKQNPGDTEAFF.

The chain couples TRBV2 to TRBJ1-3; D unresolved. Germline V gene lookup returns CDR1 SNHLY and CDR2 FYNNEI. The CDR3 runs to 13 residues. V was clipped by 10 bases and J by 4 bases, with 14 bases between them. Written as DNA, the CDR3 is TGTGCCACTTCGTGGGCGAACGGAAACACCATATATTTT. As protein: CATSWANGNTIYF. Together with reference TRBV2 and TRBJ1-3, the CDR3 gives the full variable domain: EPEVTQTPSHQVTQMGQEVILRCVPISNHLYFYWYRQILGQKVEFLVSFYNNEISEKSEIFDDQFSVERPDGSNFTLKIRSTKLEDSAMYFCATSWANGNTIYFGEGSWLTVV.

CDR3 in DNA: TGTGCCAGCAGCTTAGGGGACAGGGGGCGAGATACGCAGTATTTT. Translating gives CASSLGDRGRDTQYF. The chain couples TRBV7-9 to TRBJ2-3; 12 nucleotides line up with TRBD1. This CDR3 contains 15 residues. The J segment lost 5 bases and the V segment lost 1 base, leaving 1 base of the junction unmatched. Germline values: CDR1 SEHNR, CDR2 FQNEAQ (reference sequence). Variable domain in full (rest from reference TRBV7-9 and TRBJ2-3): DTGVSQNPRHKITKRGQNVTFRCDPISEHNRLYWYRQTLGQGPEFLTYFQNEAQLEKSRLLSDRFSAERPKGSFSTLEIQRTEQGDSAMYLCASSLGDRGRDTQYFGPGTRLTVL.

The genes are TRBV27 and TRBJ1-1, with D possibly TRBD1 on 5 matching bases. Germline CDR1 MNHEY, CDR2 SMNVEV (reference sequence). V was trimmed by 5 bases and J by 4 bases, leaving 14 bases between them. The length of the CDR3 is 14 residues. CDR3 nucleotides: TGTGCCAGCAGTCTGCGGCCAGGGCCCACTGAAGCTTTCTTT. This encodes CASSLRPGPTEAFF.